This T cell receptor beta chain came from a study of T cell responses to AZD1222 COVID-19 vaccine. The data were produced by immunoSEQ multiplex PCR, yet TCRdb's version contains in-frame clones alone and is incomplete. The data contain more than 150,000 clones, roughly 92% of them singletons. From germline, CDR1 is SGDLS and CDR2 YYNGEE. The CDR3 consists of 15 residues. Unmatched junction bases numbered 2, after V lost 0 bases and J lost 6 bases. This clonotype was obtained from an adult who received the AZD1222 COVID-19 vaccine. V is TRBV9 and J is TRBJ2-2; 10 nucleotides align to TRBD1. Sequencing was performed on peripheral blood, taken 28 days after the second AZD1222 dose. The CDR3 DNA follows: TGTGCCAGCAGCGTAGGACAGGGGGCAGCCGGGGAGCTGTTTTTT. Translated, it gives CASSVGQGAAGELFF.